This T cell receptor beta chain was recovered during a study of PD-1 and CTLA-4 blockade in melanoma. This clone was counted only a few times. Measured with immunoSEQ multiplex PCR; TCRdb has only the in-frame clones, and not every one. This repertoire shows about 32,000 clones, around 89% found once; its top ten account for 5% to 6.5%. This CDR3 region has 14 residues. CDR1 and CDR2 from the germline V gene are MNHEY and SMNVEV (reference sequence). Trimming left V 5 bases short and J 3 bases short, with 13 bases between. The source material was CD8+ T cells from peripheral blood, sampled from a patient given anti-PD-1 treatment. The TCR comes from a human donor with melanoma. This chain connects TRBV27 to TRBJ1-2, with D perhaps matching TRBD1 (5 bases). For the CDR3, the DNA is TGTGCCAGCAGTCCCTGGGACGGTGACTATGGCTACACCTTC. Encoded protein: CASSPWDGDYGYTF.